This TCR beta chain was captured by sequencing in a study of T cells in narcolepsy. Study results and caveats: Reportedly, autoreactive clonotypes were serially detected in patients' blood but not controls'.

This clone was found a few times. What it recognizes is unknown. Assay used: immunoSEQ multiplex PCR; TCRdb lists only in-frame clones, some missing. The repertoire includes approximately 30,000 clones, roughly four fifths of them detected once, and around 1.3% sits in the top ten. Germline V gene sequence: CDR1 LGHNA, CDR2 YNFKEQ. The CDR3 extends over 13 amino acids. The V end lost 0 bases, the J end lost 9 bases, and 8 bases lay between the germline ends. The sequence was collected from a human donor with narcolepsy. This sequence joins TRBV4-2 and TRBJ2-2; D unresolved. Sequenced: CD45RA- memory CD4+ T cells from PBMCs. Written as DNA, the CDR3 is TGTGCCAGCAGCCAAGACGATGGCAGGGAGCTGTTTTTT. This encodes CASSQDDGRELFF.